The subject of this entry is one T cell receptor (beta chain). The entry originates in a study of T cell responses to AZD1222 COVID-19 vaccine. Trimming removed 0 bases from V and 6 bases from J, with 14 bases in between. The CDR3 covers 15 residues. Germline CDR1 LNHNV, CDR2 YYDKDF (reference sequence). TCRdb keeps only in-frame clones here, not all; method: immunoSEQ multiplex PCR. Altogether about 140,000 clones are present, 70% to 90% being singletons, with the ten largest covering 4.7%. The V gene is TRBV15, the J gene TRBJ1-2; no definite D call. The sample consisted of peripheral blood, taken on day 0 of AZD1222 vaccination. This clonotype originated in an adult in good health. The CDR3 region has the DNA TGTGCCACCAGCAGAGACCGGACCGTTCAGCATGGCTACACCTTC. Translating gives CATSRDRTVQHGYTF. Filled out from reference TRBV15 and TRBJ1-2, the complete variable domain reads DAMVIQNPRYQVTQFGKPVTLSCSQTLNHNVMYWYQQKSSQAPKLLFHYYDKDFNNEADTPDNFQSRRPNTSFCFLDIRSPGLGDTAMYLCATSRDRTVQHGYTFGSGTRLTVV.